These 27 T cell receptor beta chains share one sample of origin, sequenced in a study of identical twins. TCRdb re-analysed the 5' RACE reads in MiXCR, keeping a single row per CDR3 protein. The table includes roughly 720,000 distinct CDR3 sequences, roughly 20% detected once. This sample was shared with a second study, whose subject was T cells expressing NK-cell markers.

The sequencing sample was made of PBMCs. The receptors were gathered from a woman between 18 and 29 years old in good health.

The rearrangement links TRBV7-3 to TRBJ2-1, with 12 bases aligning to TRBD2. J was trimmed by 2 bases and V by 5 bases; bases with no gene match: 4. Germline V gene data show CDR1 as SGHTA and CDR2 as FQGTGA. The CDR3 has 16 residues. The CDR3 protein is CASSKTSGGTYNEQFF. DNA for the CDR3: TGTGCCAGCAGCAAGACTAGCGGGGGAACCTACAATGAGCAGTTCTTC.

This clonotype was seen only a few times. The chain combines TRBV6-1 with TRBJ1-5; TRBD1 matches 9 bases. Per germline, CDR1 MNHNS and CDR2 SASEGT. V lost 6 bases, J lost 6 bases, and 3 bases stayed unmatched. CDR3 length: 13 residues. The CDR3 coding sequence is TGTGCCAGCAGGGACAGGGGTTCTCAGCCCCAGCATTTT. Its translation: CASRDRGSQPQHF.

The V and J genes are TRBV15 and TRBJ2-4; tentatively, D is TRBD1 (6 bases). The germline V gene has CDR1 LNHNV and CDR2 YYDKDF (reference sequence). The CDR3 loop spans 15 amino acids. Trimming cost V 0 bases and J 7 bases, with 13 bases left between them. The CDR3 sequence is CATSREPGVGNIQYF. The CDR3 coding sequence is TGTGCCACCAGCAGAGAACCAGGGGTAGGGAACATTCAGTACTTC. The full variable domain, in which reference TRBV15 and TRBJ2-4 provide the parts outside the CDR3, is DAMVIQNPRYQVTQFGKPVTLSCSQTLNHNVMYWYQQKSSQAPKLLFHYYDKDFNNEADTPDNFQSRRPNTSFCFLDIRSPGLGDTAMYLCATSREPGVGNIQYFGAGTRLSVL.

This clonotype was detected a few times. This chain connects TRBV12-3 or TRBV12-4 to TRBJ2-7, with D possibly being TRBD2 (6 bases). The ends were cut back, 4 bases at V and 6 bases at J, with 10 bases in the middle. There are 12 residues in the CDR3. The CDR3 DNA reads TGTGCCAGCAGTTCTAACGGGGGCGAGCAGTACTTC. Amino acid sequence: CASSSNGGEQYF.

The V and J genes are TRBV18 and TRBJ2-3; D is unresolved. The CDR3 covers 17 residues. V was trimmed by 5 bases and J by 3 bases, leaving 21 bases between them. Per germline, CDR1 KGHSH and CDR2 LQKENI. CDR3 sequence reads: CASSSFGSLGGTDTQYF. CDR3 sequence (DNA): TGTGCCAGCTCATCATTCGGGTCTCTTGGCGGAACAGATACGCAGTATTTT.

This chain links TRBV15 with TRBJ2-2; TRBD2 is a possible D gene (6 bases). The V end was cut by 0 bases, the J end by 5 bases, with 13 bases between. Germline V lookup: CDR1 LNHNV, CDR2 YYDKDF (reference sequence). This CDR3 has 16 amino acids. The CDR3 protein is CATSRDTGRGTGELFF. CDR3 nucleotides: TGTGCCACCAGCAGAGATACCGGGAGAGGGACCGGGGAGCTGTTTTTT.

CDR3 sequence: CASSEAQTGEDEKLFF. The CDR3 DNA follows: TGTGCCAGCAGTGAAGCCCAGACAGGGGAGGATGAAAAACTGTTTTTT. The J gene is TRBJ1-4, the V gene TRBV6-1, with 8 bases that match TRBD1. CDR3 length equals 16 residues. V was clipped by 0 bases and J by 6 bases; unmatched bases: 6. Germline lookup yields CDR1 MNHNS and CDR2 SASEGT.

This clonotype was detected only a few times. J is TRBJ2-1 and V is TRBV29-1, with 7 bases aligning to TRBD2. The CDR3 consists of 13 residues. Trimming removed 8 bases from V and 7 bases from J; junction bases left unmatched: 11. The germline V gene has CDR1 SQVTM and CDR2 ANQGSEA. The CDR3, as DNA: TGCAGCCGCGGACTAGGGGTAGGGAATGAGCAGTTCTTC. Protein sequence: CSRGLGVGNEQFF.

This clonotype occurred a few times. J is TRBJ1-5 and V is TRBV5-1, with 7 bases matching TRBD1. Trimming took 3 bases from V and 6 from J; bases not matched to a gene: 6. The germline CDR1 and CDR2 sequences are SGHRS and YFSETQ. The CDR3 runs to 14 residues. CDR3 DNA: TGCGCCAGCAGCTCAGGGGGTATCGGTCAGCCCCAGCATTTT. Translating it yields CASSSGGIGQPQHF.

In this sample, this clonotype turned up many times. A read error may produce the germline difference seen at one junction end. The J gene is TRBJ2-1, the V gene TRBV5-8; either TRBD1 or TRBD2 may supply D (5 bases each). Germline V lookup: CDR1 SGHTS, CDR2 YDEGEE. This CDR3 is built from 13 residues. CDR3 sequence: CASSFQDSRGWLF. The CDR3 DNA reads TGTGCCAGCAGCTTTCAAGACAGCCGGGGCTGGCTCTTC.

This clonotype was counted between two and nine times. The V gene is TRBV2, the J gene TRBJ1-1; D may be TRBD1 (5 bases). This CDR3 contains 13 residues. The V gene lost 6 bases and the J gene lost 8 bases, with 16 bases spanning the gap. Germline V gene data show CDR1 as SNHLY and CDR2 as FYNNEI. The CDR3 loop is CASSDRGRDEAFF. The DNA for the CDR3 is TGTGCCAGCAGCGACCGAGGGAGGGACGAAGCTTTCTTT.

This clonotype was counted a few times. This rearrangement joins TRBV3-1 to TRBJ2-1; 9 bases map to TRBD2. Germline V gene lookup returns CDR1 LGHDT and CDR2 YNNKEL (reference sequence). V shed 4 bases, J shed 8 bases, and the junction held 9 bases outside the gene matches. The CDR3 has 15 amino acids. CDR3 residues: CASSPVAGGPYEQFF. CDR3 in DNA: TGTGCCAGCAGCCCGGTGGCGGGAGGGCCCTATGAGCAGTTCTTC.

There are a few counts of this clonotype. This CDR3 reads CASRSRSEKLFF. The CDR3 bases are TGTGCCAGCAGATCACGTAGTGAAAAACTGTTTTTT. V is TRBV12-3 or TRBV12-4 and J is TRBJ1-4; D unresolved. V was shortened by 6 bases and J by 7 bases, with 9 bases between the two germline ends. CDR3 length: 12 residues.

The chain has TRBV6-1 and TRBJ2-1; perhaps TRBD2 as D (5 bases). The CDR3 is made up of 18 amino acids. Germline V gene lookup returns CDR1 MNHNS and CDR2 SASEGT. The V and J ends lost 0 bases and 7 bases respectively, with 22 bases between them. CDR3 in amino acids: CASSEAFWGRGMGNEQFF. CDR3 nucleotide sequence: TGTGCCAGCAGTGAAGCGTTTTGGGGTCGAGGGATGGGGAATGAGCAGTTCTTC.

The CDR3 DNA follows: TGTGCCTACCAGAGGGGGATCGGCACCGGGGAGCTGTTTTTT. Residues: CAYQRGIGTGELFF. The chain combines TRBV7-9 with TRBJ2-2, with D tentatively TRBD1 (6 bases). The CDR3 length is 14 residues. Trimming removed 11 bases from V and 4 bases from J, with 17 bases in between. Germline lookup yields CDR1 SEHNR and CDR2 FQNEAQ (reference sequence).

The chain couples TRBV10-3 to TRBJ2-1, with D maybe TRBD2 (6 bases). This CDR3 spans 13 amino acids. Germline values: CDR1 ENHRY, CDR2 SYGVKD. V lost 8 bases and J 2 bases, leaving 10 bases between the germline ends. CDR3 sequence reads: CAIEEGTYNEQFF. CDR3 DNA sequence: TGTGCCATCGAGGAGGGCACCTACAATGAGCAGTTCTTC.

This clonotype has only a few counts. This rearrangement joins TRBV10-3 to TRBJ2-6; the match to TRBD1 covers 9 bases. V was pared by 5 bases and J by 1 base, with 3 bases of the junction left unmatched. The CDR3 runs 16 residues. Germline loops: CDR1 ENHRY, CDR2 SYGVKD. The CDR3 reads CAISPGQGSGANVLTF. In DNA, the CDR3 is TGTGCCATCAGTCCGGGACAGGGTTCTGGGGCCAACGTCCTGACTTTC.

This clonotype was seen a few times. The chain uses TRBV11-2 and TRBJ1-5; TRBD1 agrees at 9 bases. V was pared by 3 bases and J by 4 bases, with 4 bases of the junction left unmatched. The CDR3 length is 15 residues. CDR1 SGHAT and CDR2 FQNNGV come from the germline V gene. The CDR3 spells CASSLGQGRNQPQHF. The CDR3 nucleotides read TGTGCCAGCAGCTTGGGACAGGGCAGGAATCAGCCCCAGCATTTT.

This clonotype has a handful of counts. This chain uses TRBV3-1 with TRBJ2-2; D is unclear. The CDR3 spans 13 residues. V was shortened by 4 bases and J by 7 bases, with 10 bases between the two germline ends. The V gene's germline CDR1 is LGHDT and CDR2 YNNKEL (reference sequence). CDR3 bases: TGTGCCAGCAGCCTGCTCCCGCTCGGGGAGCTGTTTTTT. Its protein product is CASSLLPLGELFF.

This clonotype was seen only a few times. The gene calls are TRBV6-1 and TRBJ2-3; D remains unclear. CDR3 length: 14 residues. V was shortened by 6 bases and J by 1 base, with 11 bases between the two germline ends. Germline V gives CDR1 MNHNS, CDR2 SASEGT. DNA of the CDR3: TGTGCCAGCAGGCCCTCTTGGGGCACAGATACGCAGTATTTT. Its protein is CASRPSWGTDTQYF.

The rearrangement joins TRBV7-2 to TRBJ2-1, with 8 nucleotides matching TRBD2. The germline V gene has CDR1 SGHTA and CDR2 FQGNSA. CDR3 size: 15 residues. J gave up 4 bases and V 5 bases, and 7 bases lay outside the gene matches. DNA for the CDR3: TGTGCCAGCAGCCCCGGGAGGGCGAGATACAATGAGCAGTTCTTC. This gives the protein CASSPGRARYNEQFF.

This clonotype occurred many times. The chain recombines TRBV2 with TRBJ2-5; no clear D gene. CDR3 length: 11 amino acids. Deletions cut 4 bases from V and 6 bases from J, with 6 bases between. Germline CDR1 SNHLY, CDR2 FYNNEI. Here the CDR3 reads CASSVLKTQYF. DNA for the CDR3: TGTGCCAGCAGTGTGTTAAAGACCCAGTACTTC. Full variable domain (remainder filled in from reference TRBV2 and TRBJ2-5): EPEVTQTPSHQVTQMGQEVILRCVPISNHLYFYWYRQILGQKVEFLVSFYNNEISEKSEIFDDQFSVERPDGSNFTLKIRSTKLEDSAMYFCASSVLKTQYFGPGTRLLVL.

The rearrangement joins TRBV7-9 to TRBJ2-1, with 8 bases lining up with TRBD2. The germline V gene encodes CDR1 SEHNR and CDR2 FQNEAQ (reference sequence). CDR3 length: 13 residues. V gave up 7 bases and J gave up 2 bases; unmatched junction bases: 1. Written as DNA, the CDR3 is TGTGCCAGCAATAGCGGGGCCTACAATGAGCAGTTCTTC. Translation gives CASNSGAYNEQFF.

The chain uses TRBV7-2 and TRBJ2-3; D is unresolved. V lost 5 bases, J lost 2 bases, and 14 bases lay in between. Per the germline V gene, CDR1 is SGHTA and CDR2 is FQGNSA. The CDR3 consists of 15 residues. The CDR3 protein is CASSPSPRPTDTQYF. CDR3 bases: TGTGCCAGCAGCCCCTCCCCGCGCCCCACAGATACGCAGTATTTT.

The sample holds a few counts of this clonotype. This chain connects TRBV5-6 to TRBJ1-1; D is uncertain. CDR1 is SGHDT, CDR2 YYEEEE, per germline. The CDR3 spans 12 residues. V lost 3 bases, J lost 11 bases, and 14 bases lay in between. The CDR3 DNA follows: TGTGCCAGCAGCTATCAGACCGACCGGGCTTTCTTT. It codes for CASSYQTDRAFF. Variable domain in full (rest from reference TRBV5-6 and TRBJ1-1): DAGVTQSPTHLIKTRGQQVTLRCSPKSGHDTVSWYQQALGQGPQFIFQYYEEEERQRGNFPDRFSGHQFPNYSSELNVNALLLGDSALYLCASSYQTDRAFFGQGTRLTVV.

V is TRBV5-1 and J is TRBJ1-3, with D tentatively TRBD1 (6 bases). With 4 bases removed from V and 4 bases from J, the gap between germline ends came to 9 bases. Per germline, CDR1 SGHRS and CDR2 YFSETQ. This CDR3 is built from 13 residues. As DNA, the CDR3 is TGCGCCAGCAGCGGCGGACAGGGAAACACCATATATTTT. Translating it yields CASSGGQGNTIYF.

The chain uses TRBV20-1 and TRBJ1-2, with TRBD1 identical over 8 bases. The CDR3 spans 12 residues. The V segment lost 5 bases and the J segment 10 bases; nucleotides outside the gene matches: 9. From germline, CDR1 is DFQATT and CDR2 SNEGSKA (reference sequence). The CDR3 loop is CSALDREMDYTF. Written as DNA, the CDR3 is TGCAGTGCTCTGGACAGGGAAATGGACTACACCTTC.